What follows are 3 T cell receptor beta chains derived from one specimen sequenced in a study of blood T cell repertoires in COVID-19. Profiled with immunoSEQ multiplex PCR; TCRdb holds only in-frame clones, not every one. The data hold approximately 90,000 clones, with nearly 80% observed a single time. Sequencing input: peripheral blood. The receptors stem from a man between 65 and 85 years old with COVID-19, enrolled during active disease.

V usage is TRBV27 and J usage is TRBJ1-2; no clear D. With 3 bases removed from V and 7 bases from J, the gap between germline ends came to 15 bases. Germline loops: CDR1 MNHEY, CDR2 SMNVEV (reference sequence). CDR3 length: 14 amino acids. Written as DNA, the CDR3 is TGTGCCAGCAGTTTTGACATAGGATCTGGTGGCTACACCTTC. Its translation is CASSFDIGSGGYTF.

The chain recombines TRBV18 with TRBJ1-1; 9 nucleotides line up with TRBD1. V shed 5 bases and J 4 bases; nucleotides not matched to a gene: 11. The CDR3 totals 16 residues. Germline assignment: CDR1 KGHSH and CDR2 LQKENI. The CDR3 DNA reads TGTGCCAGCTCATCCCGGGACAGGGCGCAGATCACTGAAGCTTTCTTT. This codes for CASSSRDRAQITEAFF.

This clone showed up just once. The chain has TRBV4-3 and TRBJ1-1; D gene uncertain. The CDR3 loop spans 13 amino acids. Trimming took 0 bases from V and 10 from J, leaving 12 bases between them. Germline CDR1 LGHNA, CDR2 YSLEER. CDR3 protein: CASSQDGLVGAFF. DNA for the CDR3: TGCGCCAGCAGCCAAGACGGACTTGTGGGAGCTTTCTTT.